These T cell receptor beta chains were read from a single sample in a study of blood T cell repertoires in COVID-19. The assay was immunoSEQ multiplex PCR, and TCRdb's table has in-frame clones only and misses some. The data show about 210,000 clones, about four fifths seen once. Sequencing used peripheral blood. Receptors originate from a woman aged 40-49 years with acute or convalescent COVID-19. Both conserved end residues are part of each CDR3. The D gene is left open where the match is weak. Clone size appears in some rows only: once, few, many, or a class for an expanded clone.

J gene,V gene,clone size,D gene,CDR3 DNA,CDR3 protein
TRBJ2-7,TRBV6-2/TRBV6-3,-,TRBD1,TGTGCCAGCAGTTATCCTTCCCTCCGGGACAGGTCCTACGAGCAGTACTTC,CASSYPSLRDRSYEQYF
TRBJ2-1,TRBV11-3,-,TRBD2,TGTGCCAGCAGCCCGGGACTAGCGGGGGGGCTTCGAGAGCAGTTCTTC,CASSPGLAGGLREQFF
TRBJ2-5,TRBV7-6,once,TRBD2,TGTGCCAGCAGCTTAACAGCGGGGGGGCCCGGCGAGACCCAGTACTTC,CASSLTAGGPGETQYF
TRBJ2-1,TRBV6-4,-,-,TGTGCCAGCAAAGTAGGGCCGGGGGACAATGAGCAGTTCTTC,CASKVGPGDNEQFF
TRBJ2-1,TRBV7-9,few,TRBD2,TGTGCCAGCAGCCCCCGGGTCGGTCTAGCGGGAGGAAGTGAGCAGTTCTTC,CASSPRVGLAGGSEQFF
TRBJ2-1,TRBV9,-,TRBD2,TGTGCCAGCAGCCAGAGCGGGAGCCCCGGCGAGCAGTTCTTC,CASSQSGSPGEQFF
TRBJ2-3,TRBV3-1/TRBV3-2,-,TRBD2,TGTGCCAGCAGCCGCGTCGTCCTAGCGGGGGCCCGAACGATACACGCTACGCAGTATTTT,CASSRVVLAGARTIHATQYF
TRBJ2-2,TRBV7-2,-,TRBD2,TGTGCCAGCAGGAGCGGGAGGGAGTTCACCGGGGAGCTGTTTTTT,CASRSGREFTGELFF
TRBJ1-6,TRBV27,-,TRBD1,TGTGCCAGCAGTTGGGGGACAGGGGAGGGTTCACCCCTCCACTTT,CASSWGTGEGSPLHF
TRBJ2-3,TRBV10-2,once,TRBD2,TGCGCCAGCACTACCTTAGCGGGAAGCACAGATACGCAGTATTTT,CASTTLAGSTDTQYF
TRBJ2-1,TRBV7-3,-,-,TGTGCCAGCAGCTTAAAAGGGGCGCTTGAGCAGTTCTTC,CASSLKGALEQFF
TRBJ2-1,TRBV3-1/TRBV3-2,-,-,TGTGCCAGCAGCCCCACGGACAGATTCTCCTACAATGAGCAGTTCTTC,CASSPTDRFSYNEQFF
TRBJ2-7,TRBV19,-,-,TGTGCCAGTAGTGCGAGCGGAAGCACCTACGAGCAGTACTTC,CASSASGSTYEQYF
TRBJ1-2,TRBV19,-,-,TGTGCCAGTAGTATTGGGGGCCTTAACTATGGCTACACCTTC,CASSIGGLNYGYTF
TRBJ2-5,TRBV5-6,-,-,TGTGCCAGCAGCTCTGCCGGGGTGGAGACCCAGTACTTC,CASSSAGVETQYF
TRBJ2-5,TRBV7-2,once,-,TGTGCCAGCAGCCGCTACCGGGTGGGTAACCAAGAGACCCAGTACTTC,CASSRYRVGNQETQYF